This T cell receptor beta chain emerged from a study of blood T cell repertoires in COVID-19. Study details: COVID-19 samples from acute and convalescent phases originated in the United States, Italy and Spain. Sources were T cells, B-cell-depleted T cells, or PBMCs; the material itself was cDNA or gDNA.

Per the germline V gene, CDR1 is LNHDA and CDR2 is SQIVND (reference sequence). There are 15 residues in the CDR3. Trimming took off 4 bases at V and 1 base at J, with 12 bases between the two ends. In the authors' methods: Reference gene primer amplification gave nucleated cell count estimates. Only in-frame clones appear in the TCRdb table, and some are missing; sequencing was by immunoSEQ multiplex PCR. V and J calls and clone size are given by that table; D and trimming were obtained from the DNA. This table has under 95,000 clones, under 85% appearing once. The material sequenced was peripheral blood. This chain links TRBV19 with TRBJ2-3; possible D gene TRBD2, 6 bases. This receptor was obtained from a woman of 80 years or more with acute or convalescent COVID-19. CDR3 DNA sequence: TGTGCCAGTAGTAGAGTTGGAGGGGGCACAGATACGCAGTATTTT. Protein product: CASSRVGGGTDTQYF.